These T cell receptor beta chains were read from a single sample in a study of T cell repertoires in cytomegalovirus infection. Each CDR3 protein is one row after TCRdb ran MiXCR on the reads. The sample has under 300,000 distinct CDR3 sequences, about a sixth seen once. The sequenced material came from CD8+ T cells from PBMCs. Every receptor here comes from a human donor in good health (CMV status not recorded). Some clones in this sample may be carry-over from other donors' samples. The CDR3 runs from the conserved cysteine through the conserved F or W. The D gene is left open where the match is weak. Rows give clone size only sometimes, using once, few, many, or a class for an expanded clone.

TRBV29-1	TRBJ2-5	16	.	few	CSVEDGTQGGKETQYF	TGCAGCGTTGAAGATGGTACGCAGGGTGGTAAAGAGACCCAGTACTTC
TRBV20-1	TRBJ2-3	12	.	many	CSARAGTDTQYF	TGCAGTGCTAGGGCGGGAACAGATACGCAGTATTTT
TRBV5-1	TRBJ1-5	15	.	.	CASSLNGGLGQPQHF	TGCGCCAGCAGCTTGAACGGGGGCTTGGGGCAGCCCCAGCATTTT
TRBV6-6	TRBJ1-1	13	.	few	CASRADRNTEAFF	TGTGCCAGCAGAGCGGACAGGAACACTGAAGCTTTCTTT
TRBV28	TRBJ1-5	14	.	many	CASSGGPGNQPQHF	TGTGCCAGCAGTGGGGGCCCGGGCAATCAGCCCCAGCATTTT
TRBV4-1	TRBJ2-3	14	.	few	CASSQGALAGTQYF	TGCGCCAGCAGCCAAGGGGCACTAGCCGGTACGCAGTATTTT
TRBV2	TRBJ2-1	15	.	few	CASTPGRSQYNEQFF	TGTGCCAGCACCCCTGGCAGGAGCCAGTACAATGAGCAGTTCTTC
TRBV5-6	TRBJ1-1	14	.	.	CASSWRGGTTEAFF	TGTGCCAGCAGCTGGCGTGGGGGCACCACTGAAGCTTTCTTT
TRBV6-1	TRBJ2-3	18	.	many	CASSGSPAGVLSTDTQYF	TGTGCCAGCAGTGGGTCCCCCGCCGGGGTCCTAAGCACAGATACGCAGTATTTT
TRBV10-3	TRBJ2-2	13	.	.	CAISVMESGELFF	TGTGCCATCAGTGTGATGGAGTCAGGGGAGCTGTTTTTT
TRBV23-1	TRBJ2-3	17	TRBD1	.	CASTTNPTGGGTDTQYF	TGCGCCAGCACCACCAACCCGACAGGGGGTGGCACAGATACGCAGTATTTT
TRBV4-3	TRBJ2-1	17	TRBD2	few	CASSQGGLAGSYNEQFF	TGCGCCAGCAGCCAAGGAGGACTAGCGGGCTCCTACAATGAGCAGTTCTTC
TRBV28	TRBJ2-3	14	TRBD1	many	CASRTDRDTDTQYF	TGTGCCAGCAGGACCGACAGGGACACAGATACGCAGTATTTT